Listed below are T cell receptor beta chains from one sample, sequenced in a study of cytomegalovirus exposure and HLA in healthy donors. Sequencing used immunoSEQ multiplex PCR; TCRdb keeps in-frame clones, though not all of them. The data include 180,000 or so clones; the top ten clones carry approximately 0.72%. Sequenced input: PBMCs. The receptor source for this set is a young woman in good health and CMV-seropositive. CDR3s include the opening cysteine and the closing phenylalanine or tryptophan. Each record gives: J gene, V gene, D gene, CDR3 DNA, CDR3 protein. A D gene is named only where the DNA matches it firmly.

TRBJ2-3,TRBV27,TRBD2,TGTGCCAGCAGTCCTTTAGCGGGAGGGAGTGAACGGGATACGCAGTATTTT,CASSPLAGGSERDTQYF
TRBJ2-1,TRBV6-5,NA,TGTGCCAGCACCGTCTTAAATGAGCAGTTCTTC,CASTVLNEQFF
TRBJ1-2,TRBV30,NA,TGTGCCTGGACTGCCCGGTATGGCTACACCTTC,CAWTARYGYTF
TRBJ2-2,TRBV5-4,NA,TGTGCCAGCAGCCCCCGGGTAGGCGCGGCCACCGTCACCGGGGAGCTGTTTTTT,CASSPRVGAATVTGELFF
TRBJ2-1,TRBV7-9,NA,TGTGCCAGCAGCTTCGGACTTTACAATGAGCAGTTCTTC,CASSFGLYNEQFF
TRBJ1-2,TRBV18,NA,TGTGCCAGCTCATCGACGGGTAACTATGGCTACACCTTC,CASSSTGNYGYTF
TRBJ1-1,TRBV7-9,NA,TGTGCCAGCATCCAACTAGCGATGAACACTGAAGCTTTCTTT,CASIQLAMNTEAFF
TRBJ2-2,TRBV2,NA,TGTGCCAGCAGTGAAGGGAGCCGCACCGGGGAGCTGTTTTTT,CASSEGSRTGELFF
TRBJ2-5,TRBV11-2,TRBD1,TGTGCCAGCAGCCCATCGACAGGGATGAAGTACTTC,CASSPSTGMKYF
TRBJ1-4,TRBV28,NA,TGTGCCAGCAGACAAATCGACACAGGTAATGAAAAACTGTTTTTT,CASRQIDTGNEKLFF
TRBJ2-7,TRBV7-9,TRBD2,TGTGCCAGCAGCTACCAAACAGCGGGACGGTCCTACGAGCAGTACTTC,CASSYQTAGRSYEQYF
TRBJ2-1,TRBV9,NA,TGTGCCAGCAGCGTAGAGTCGGTGAGGAATGAGCAGTTCTTC,CASSVESVRNEQFF
TRBJ2-2,TRBV9,NA,TGTGCCAGCAGCGTAGACGTACTCGCGAACACCGGGGAGCTGTTTTTT,CASSVDVLANTGELFF
TRBJ1-1,TRBV7-9,NA,TGTGCCAGCTCCCCTCGGACTGAAGCTTTCTTT,CASSPRTEAFF
TRBJ1-1,TRBV12-5,TRBD1,TGTGCTAGTGGTTTGAGGGACAGTTGGGCTTTCTTT,CASGLRDSWAFF
TRBJ2-3,TRBV11-2,TRBD2,TGTGCCAGCAGCTTAGGAACACTAGCGGGGGGAAGTATGGATACGCAGTATTTT,CASSLGTLAGGSMDTQYF
TRBJ2-7,TRBV5-1,NA,TGCGCCAGCAGAATAGGGGATGGCTCCTACGAGCAGTACTTC,CASRIGDGSYEQYF
TRBJ2-5,TRBV30,NA,TGTGCCTGGAGTGCTGGACAGCCTCAAGAGACCCAGTACTTC,CAWSAGQPQETQYF
TRBJ2-1,TRBV6-6,TRBD1,TGTGCCAGCAGTTACCCCGGACAGGGCAGCAATGAGCAGTTCTTC,CASSYPGQGSNEQFF
TRBJ1-5,TRBV12-5,TRBD1,TGTGCTAGTGGTCGATATCCGACAGGGGAGGGACAAGATCAGCCCCAGCATTTT,CASGRYPTGEGQDQPQHF
TRBJ2-3,TRBV5-4,NA,TGTGCCAGCAGCTTGGGGGGAGCTTTGTTGTATACGCAGTATTTT,CASSLGGALLYTQYF
TRBJ2-5,TRBV30,TRBD2,TGTGCCTGGAGTGGGGCACTAGCGGGAGGGATGAAGACCCAGTACTTC,CAWSGALAGGMKTQYF
TRBJ1-3,TRBV5-1,NA,TGCGCCAGCAGCTTCGGGGCTGGAAACACCATATATTTT,CASSFGAGNTIYF
TRBJ2-1,TRBV6-5,NA,TGTGCCAGCAGTTACCCCCCCTTCAGTGAGCAGTTCTTC,CASSYPPFSEQFF
TRBJ2-1,TRBV5-1,NA,TGCGCCAGCACGGAACAGAGCTCCTACAATGAGCAGTTCTTC,CASTEQSSYNEQFF
TRBJ1-2,TRBV28,NA,TGTGCCACGCCAGGATCTAACTATGGCTACACCTTC,CATPGSNYGYTF
TRBJ2-5,TRBV6-6,NA,TGTGCCAGCAGTTACGACAGCCAACAAGAGACCCAGTACTTC,CASSYDSQQETQYF
TRBJ1-2,TRBV28,NA,TGTGCCAGCAGCCCTCGCAGGGGTAATGGCTACACCTTC,CASSPRRGNGYTF
TRBJ1-3,TRBV10-2,NA,TGCGCCAGCAGTGAGTCGAGTCTTCCCCTCTCTGGAAACACCATATATTTT,CASSESSLPLSGNTIYF
TRBJ2-7,TRBV7-8,TRBD2,TGTGCCAGCAGCTTAGGAGGGACTAGGGGCTACGAGCAGTACTTC,CASSLGGTRGYEQYF
TRBJ2-5,TRBV23-1,NA,TGCGCCAGCTCCCAGGGACTGCAAGAGACCCAGTACTTC,CASSQGLQETQYF
TRBJ2-1,TRBV30,NA,TGTGCCTGGAGGGGGGCAGGGAATGAGCAGTTCTTC,CAWRGAGNEQFF
TRBJ1-1,TRBV6-5,NA,TGTGCCAGCAGTTACTCCGCGCCAAGTACTGAAGCTTTCTTT,CASSYSAPSTEAFF
TRBJ2-7,TRBV5-1,TRBD2,TGCGCCAGCAGCTTGGGACTAGCGGGCTCCTACGAGCAGTACTTC,CASSLGLAGSYEQYF
TRBJ2-7,TRBV5-1,NA,TGCGCCAGCAGCTTGGCTAGCGAGCGGGAGCAGTACTTC,CASSLASEREQYF
TRBJ1-1,TRBV9,NA,TGTGCCAGCAGCGGCAGGGAGAACACTGAAGCTTTCTTT,CASSGRENTEAFF
TRBJ1-2,TRBV30,NA,TGTGCCTGGAGTGTAACCCAGAAGGGAGTGACCTTC,CAWSVTQKGVTF
TRBJ2-7,TRBV7-6,NA,TGTGCCAGCAGCCAGGGCCGTCGGAGCTCCTACGAGCAGTACTTC,CASSQGRRSSYEQYF
TRBJ2-7,TRBV19,NA,TGTGCCACGCTGTTTGGGGCCGAGCAGTACTTC,CATLFGAEQYF
TRBJ1-5,TRBV19,TRBD1,TGTGCCAGTAGACCCTCCGGGACAGGGGGTCGCAATCAGCCCCAGCATTTT,CASRPSGTGGRNQPQHF
TRBJ2-5,TRBV6-1,TRBD2,TGTGCCAGCAGTGGGGTGGGACTAGCACGTCAAGAGACCCAGTACTTC,CASSGVGLARQETQYF
TRBJ2-7,TRBV7-9,TRBD1,TGTGCCAGCAGCTTAGAAACAGGGGGCGTCGAGCAGTACTTC,CASSLETGGVEQYF
TRBJ2-4,TRBV4-2,NA,TGTGCCAGCAGCCAAGAGTTGAGGGAAAACATTCAGTACTTC,CASSQELRENIQYF
TRBJ1-2,TRBV7-3,TRBD1,TGTGCCAGCAGCCAGGGACAGAACTATGGCTACACCTTC,CASSQGQNYGYTF
TRBJ2-1,TRBV6-5,NA,TGTGCCAGCAGTTACTCGACAGCCTACAATGAGCAGTTCTTC,CASSYSTAYNEQFF
TRBJ2-1,TRBV5-1,NA,TGCGCCAGCAGCTTATTAGCGCGGAGCTCCTACAATGAGCAGTTCTTC,CASSLLARSSYNEQFF
TRBJ2-4,TRBV11-2,NA,TGTGCCAGCAGCCAAATCAACAAGTACATTCAGTACTTC,CASSQINKYIQYF
TRBJ2-1,TRBV13,TRBD2,TGTGCCAGCAGCTATGGGGGGGGCAATGAGCAGTTCTTC,CASSYGGGNEQFF
TRBJ1-2,TRBV7-2,TRBD1,TGTGCCAGCACCCTACAGACAGGGAATGGCTACACCTTC,CASTLQTGNGYTF
TRBJ1-2,TRBV7-9,TRBD1,TGTGCCAGCAGCTTCACCAGCCCGACAGGGGACTATGGCTACACCTTC,CASSFTSPTGDYGYTF
TRBJ2-7,TRBV5-6,TRBD1,TGTGCCAGCAGCCTGGGACAGGGAGTTAACGAGCAGTACTTC,CASSLGQGVNEQYF
TRBJ1-1,TRBV11-3,NA,TGTGCCAGCAGCCACACAAACACTGAAGCTTTCTTT,CASSHTNTEAFF